Listed below are T cell receptor beta chains from one sample, sequenced in a study of identical twins. TCRdb itself ran the 5' RACE reads through MiXCR, one entry per CDR3 protein. The sample comprises some 900,000 distinct CDR3 sequences, 12% of which are singletons, and about 1.6% rests with the top ten. The data also belong to a second study, concerning yellow fever vaccine responses in identical twins.

Sequencing was done on a sample of PBMCs. These TCRs come from a woman aged 18-29 years in good health. Each CDR3 is given without its conserved first and last residue. The order of the fields is clone size, V gene, CDR3 protein. Rows may omit the clone size; those that give it use once, few, many or a size class.

>many|TRBV2
ASSDPDGTNYGYT
>.|TRBV2
ASSVAGEETQY
>.|TRBV5-1
ASSLAASFDEQF
>many|TRBV29-1
SVEGDTDTQY
>many|TRBV12-3/TRBV12-4
ASSLARNSNQPQH
>many|TRBV5-1
ASSPTGGDTGELF
>.|TRBV6-5
ASSYPRQGIETQY
>few|TRBV5-4
ASSLAFGLQETQY
>many|TRBV6-5
ASSSRSDTQY
>many|TRBV5-1
ASSLQGASYEQY
>.|TRBV10-3
AISESRDEQY
>many|TRBV4-1
ASSQVGTGSTDTQY
>few|TRBV24-1
ATSEFAGTSGLDTQY
>.|TRBV6-2/TRBV6-3
ASSPWGSYNSPLH
>many|TRBV18
ASSPSGTGTQPQH
>few|TRBV7-9
ASSLGLDSPLH
>few|TRBV2
ASSEWLQGGETQY
>many|TRBV24-1
ATSEGQKQF
>.|TRBV5-1
ASTQRGQQETQY
>many|TRBV28
ASSRTSGASGQF
>many|TRBV6-5
ASSYGVSGGQETQY
>few|TRBV11-1
ASSLGQLSTANTGELF